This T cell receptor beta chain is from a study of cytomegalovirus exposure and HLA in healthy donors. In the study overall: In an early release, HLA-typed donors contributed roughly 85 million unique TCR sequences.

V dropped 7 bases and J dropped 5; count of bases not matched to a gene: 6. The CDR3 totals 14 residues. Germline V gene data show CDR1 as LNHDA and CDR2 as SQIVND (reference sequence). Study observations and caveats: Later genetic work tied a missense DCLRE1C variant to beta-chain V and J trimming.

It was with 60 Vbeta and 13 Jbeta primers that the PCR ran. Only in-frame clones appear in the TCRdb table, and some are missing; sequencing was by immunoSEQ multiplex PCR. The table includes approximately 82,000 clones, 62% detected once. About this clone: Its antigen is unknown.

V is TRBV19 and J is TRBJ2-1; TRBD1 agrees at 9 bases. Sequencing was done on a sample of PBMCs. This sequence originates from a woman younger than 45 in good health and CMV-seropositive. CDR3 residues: CASTRTGENNEQFF. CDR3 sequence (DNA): TGTGCCAGTACGAGGACAGGGGAAAACAATGAGCAGTTCTTC.